Listed below are T cell receptor beta chains from one sample, sequenced in a study of cytomegalovirus exposure and HLA in healthy donors. The assay was immunoSEQ multiplex PCR, and TCRdb's table has in-frame clones only and misses some. This sample has 65,000 to 80,000 clones, with roughly 94% found just once. Sequencing input: PBMCs. These receptors were obtained from a woman under 30 in good health and CMV-seropositive. The CDR3 runs from the conserved cysteine through the conserved F or W. The D gene is left open where the match is weak.

>TRBV21-1|.
CASSTPGRGVGNTIYF
>TRBV11-3|.
CASSLLLAPTGEQYF
>TRBV5-4|.
CASSVAGTDTQYF
>TRBV2|TRBD1
CASSGQGRGTDTQYF
>TRBV9|.
CASSGTGNYGYTF
>TRBV5-1|TRBD1
CASSLVFRTGFLPPSKDTEAFF
>TRBV4-1|TRBD2
CASSQGLAGPLGNEQFF
>TRBV1|.
CTSSLEVIAGIVDTQYF
>TRBV27|TRBD1
CASSLWDRGRPPGELFF
>TRBV9|TRBD1
CASSVTGVWYGYTF
>TRBV7-9|.
CASSSPGSAEAFF
>TRBV7-6|TRBD1
CASSPRTGTSSYEQYF
>TRBV4-3|.
CASSQDSAESPYEQYF
>TRBV10-2|.
CASTLAGGNYGYTF
>TRBV6-6|.
CATGRAGNTEAFF
>TRBV9|TRBD2
CASSVEASGGANTQYF
>TRBV19|TRBD1
CASSPGQGRANVLTF
>TRBV19|.
CASSNQPGEQFF
>TRBV7-8|.
CASSLVGGNTGELFF
>TRBV15|.
CATSRDLGYGYTF
>TRBV18|TRBD2
CASSKGGTSGILSYEQYF
>TRBV7-9|.
CASSLGGLGEPPYGYTF
>TRBV27|.
CASSLQGRPEAFF
>TRBV21-1|.
CASSLVGGLSNQPQHF
>TRBV15|TRBD1
CATSSGQGASDTQYF
>TRBV6-5|TRBD1
CASSYSGTVPYGYTF
>TRBV30|TRBD1
CAWSSGGGYQPQHF
>TRBV6-5|.
CASSTSGGGYTF
>TRBV5-1|TRBD2
CASSLRASGDTQYF